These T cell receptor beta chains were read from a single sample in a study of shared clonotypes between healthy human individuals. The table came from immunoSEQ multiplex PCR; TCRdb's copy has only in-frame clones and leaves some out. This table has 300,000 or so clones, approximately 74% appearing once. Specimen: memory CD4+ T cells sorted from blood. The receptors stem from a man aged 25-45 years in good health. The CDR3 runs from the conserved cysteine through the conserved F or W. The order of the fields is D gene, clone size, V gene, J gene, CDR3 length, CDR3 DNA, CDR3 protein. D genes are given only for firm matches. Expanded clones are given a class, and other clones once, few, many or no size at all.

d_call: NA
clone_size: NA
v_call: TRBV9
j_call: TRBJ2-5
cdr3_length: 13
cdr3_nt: TGTGCCAGCAGCGTAGGAGTGGGGGAGACCCAGTACTTC
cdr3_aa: CASSVGVGETQYF

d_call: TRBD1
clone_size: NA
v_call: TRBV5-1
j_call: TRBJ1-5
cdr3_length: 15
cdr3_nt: TGCGCCAGCAGCTTGTTGGGACAGCTCAATCAGCCCCAGCATTTT
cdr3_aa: CASSLLGQLNQPQHF

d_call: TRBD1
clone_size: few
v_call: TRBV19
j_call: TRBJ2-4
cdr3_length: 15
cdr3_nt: TGTGCCAGTAGTCCCGGACAGGGAGCCAAAAACATTCAGTACTTC
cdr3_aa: CASSPGQGAKNIQYF

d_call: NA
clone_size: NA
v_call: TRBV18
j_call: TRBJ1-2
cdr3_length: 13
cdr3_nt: TGTGCCAGCTCGCAGGGGTTTGGCTATGGCTACACCTTC
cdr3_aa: CASSQGFGYGYTF

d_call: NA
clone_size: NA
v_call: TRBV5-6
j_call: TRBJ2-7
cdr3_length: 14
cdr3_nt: TGTGCCAGCAGCTTGAGTCCGGGCTCCTACGAGCAGTACTTC
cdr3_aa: CASSLSPGSYEQYF

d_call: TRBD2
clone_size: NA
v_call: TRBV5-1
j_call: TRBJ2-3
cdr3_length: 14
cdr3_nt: TGCGCCAGCAGCCCACTAGCGGAAGCAGATACGCAGTATTTT
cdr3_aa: CASSPLAEADTQYF

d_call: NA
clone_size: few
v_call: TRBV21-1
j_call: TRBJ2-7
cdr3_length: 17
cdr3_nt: TGTGCCAGCAGAGTCCCCGAAATCCGGGACAGGGGGGACGAGCAGTACTTC
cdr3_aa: CASRVPEIRDRGDEQYF

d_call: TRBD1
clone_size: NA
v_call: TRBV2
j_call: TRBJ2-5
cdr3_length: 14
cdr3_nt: TGTGCCAGCAGTACGGACAGGCCCCAGGAGACCCAGTACTTC
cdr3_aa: CASSTDRPQETQYF

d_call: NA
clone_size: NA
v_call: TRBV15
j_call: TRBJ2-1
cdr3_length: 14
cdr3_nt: TGTGCCACCAGCGCAAGGCCTAATTACAATGAGCAGTTCTTC
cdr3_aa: CATSARPNYNEQFF

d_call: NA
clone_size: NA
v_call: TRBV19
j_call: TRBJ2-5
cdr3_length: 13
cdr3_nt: TGTGCCAGTAGTAAAGCGGTGCGAGAGACCCAGTACTTC
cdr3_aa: CASSKAVRETQYF

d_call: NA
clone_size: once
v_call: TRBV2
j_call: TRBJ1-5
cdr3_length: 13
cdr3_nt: TGTGCCAGCAGGGTGGCAGGGAATCAGCCCCAGCATTTT
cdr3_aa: CASRVAGNQPQHF

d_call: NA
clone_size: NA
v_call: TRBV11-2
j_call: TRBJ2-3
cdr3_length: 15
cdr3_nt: TGTGCCAGCAGCTTAGGGGGCAGGTGGATAGATACGCAGTATTTT
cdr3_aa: CASSLGGRWIDTQYF

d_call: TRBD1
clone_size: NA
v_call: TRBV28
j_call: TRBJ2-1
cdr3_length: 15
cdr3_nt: TGTGCCAGCAGCCCTAGACAGGGCTCCTACAATGAGCAGTTCTTC
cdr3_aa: CASSPRQGSYNEQFF

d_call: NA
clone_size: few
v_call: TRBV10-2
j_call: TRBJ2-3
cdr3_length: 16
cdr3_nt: TGCGCCAGCAGTGCACAGGGTTTGCCCCGCACAGATACGCAGTATTTT
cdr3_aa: CASSAQGLPRTDTQYF

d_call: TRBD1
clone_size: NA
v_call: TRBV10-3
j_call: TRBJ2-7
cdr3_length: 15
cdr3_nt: TGTGCCATCAGTGAGGCAGGGGGCTTCTCCTACGAGCAGTACTTC
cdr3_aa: CAISEAGGFSYEQYF

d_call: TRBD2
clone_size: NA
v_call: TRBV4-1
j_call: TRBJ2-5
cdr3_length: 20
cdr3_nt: TGCGCCAGCAGCCCACCTCAGGGACTAGCGGGGGGGGGACTCCAAGAGACCCAGTACTTC
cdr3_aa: CASSPPQGLAGGGLQETQYF

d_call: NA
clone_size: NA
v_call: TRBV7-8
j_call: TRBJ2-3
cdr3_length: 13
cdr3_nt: TGTGCCAGCACCTTCTCAGGGGCAGATACGCAGTATTTT
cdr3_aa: CASTFSGADTQYF

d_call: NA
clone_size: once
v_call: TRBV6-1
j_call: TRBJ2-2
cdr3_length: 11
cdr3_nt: TGTGCCAGCAATTGGATCGGGGAGCTGTTTTTT
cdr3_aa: CASNWIGELFF

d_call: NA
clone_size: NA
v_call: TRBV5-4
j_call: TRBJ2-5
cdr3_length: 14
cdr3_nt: TGTGCCAGCAGCTCCCAGAAGAGAGAGGAGACCCAGTACTTC
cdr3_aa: CASSSQKREETQYF

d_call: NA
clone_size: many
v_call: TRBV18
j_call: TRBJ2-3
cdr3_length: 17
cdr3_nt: TGTGCCAGCTCACCCCAAAGGTTGGGGACGGGCACAGATACGCAGTATTTT
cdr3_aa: CASSPQRLGTGTDTQYF

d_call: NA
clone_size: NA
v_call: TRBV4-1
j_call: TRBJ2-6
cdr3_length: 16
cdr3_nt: TGCGCCAGCAGTTCCACTTGGACAGCCGGGGCCAACGTCCTGACTTTC
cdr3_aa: CASSSTWTAGANVLTF

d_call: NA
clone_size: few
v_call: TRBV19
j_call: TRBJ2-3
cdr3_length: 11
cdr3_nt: TGTGCCAGTAATGATGCAGATACGCAGTATTTT
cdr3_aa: CASNDADTQYF

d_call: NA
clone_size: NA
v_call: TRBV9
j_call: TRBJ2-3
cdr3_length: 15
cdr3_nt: TGTGCCAGCAGCGCCCTATCTGCTAGCACAGATACGCAGTATTTT
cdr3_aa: CASSALSASTDTQYF

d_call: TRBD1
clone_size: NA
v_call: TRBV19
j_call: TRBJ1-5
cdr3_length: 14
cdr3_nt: TGTGCCAGTTCATTGACAGGGCAGGGTCAGCCCCAGCATTTT
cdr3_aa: CASSLTGQGQPQHF

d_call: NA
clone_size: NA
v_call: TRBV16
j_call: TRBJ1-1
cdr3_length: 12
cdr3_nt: TGTGCCAGCAGCCATAACATGGCAGAAGCTTTCTTT
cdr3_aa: CASSHNMAEAFF